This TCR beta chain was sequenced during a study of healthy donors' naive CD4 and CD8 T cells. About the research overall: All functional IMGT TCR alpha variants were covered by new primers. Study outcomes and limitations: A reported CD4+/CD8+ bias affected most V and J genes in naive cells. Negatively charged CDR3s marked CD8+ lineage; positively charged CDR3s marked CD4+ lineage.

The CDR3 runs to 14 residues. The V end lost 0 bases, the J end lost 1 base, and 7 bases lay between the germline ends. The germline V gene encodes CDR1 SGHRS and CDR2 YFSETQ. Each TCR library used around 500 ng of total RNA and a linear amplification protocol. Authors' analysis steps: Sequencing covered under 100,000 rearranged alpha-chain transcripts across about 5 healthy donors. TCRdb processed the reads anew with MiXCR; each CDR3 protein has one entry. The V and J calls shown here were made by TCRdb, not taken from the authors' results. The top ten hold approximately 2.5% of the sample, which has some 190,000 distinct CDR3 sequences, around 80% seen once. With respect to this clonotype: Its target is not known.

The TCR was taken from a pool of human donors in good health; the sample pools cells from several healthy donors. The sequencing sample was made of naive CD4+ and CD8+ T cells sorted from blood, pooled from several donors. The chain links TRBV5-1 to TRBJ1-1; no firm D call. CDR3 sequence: CASSLDIRNTEAFF. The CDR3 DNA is TGCGCCAGCAGCTTGGATATCAGGAACACTGAAGCTTTCTTT.